This TCR beta chain was sequenced for a study of blood T cell repertoires in COVID-19. As for the study in general: The study drew acute and convalescent COVID-19 samples from the United States, Italy and Spain. T cells, B-cell-depleted T cells, or PBMCs supplied cDNA or gDNA.

Methods used by the authors: Amplification of reference gene primers provided the estimated nucleated cell counts. The assay was immunoSEQ multiplex PCR, and TCRdb's table has in-frame clones only and misses some. The V and J calls and clone size are taken from that table; D and trimming were inferred from the DNA. The sample gives over 30,000 clones, 70% to 80% of which show up once; 16% is in the top ten. The CDR3 covers 15 residues. With V trimmed by 0 bases and J by 7 bases, 8 bases remained unmatched. Per the germline V gene, CDR1 is SGHNT and CDR2 is YYREEE (reference sequence). This sequence joins TRBV5-4 and TRBJ1-2, with 8 bases matching TRBD1. The specimen sequenced was peripheral blood. The origin of this receptor is a human donor in a cohort sampled during active COVID-19. The DNA for the CDR3 is TGTGCCAGCAGCTTGGATGCCAGGGGGCGGGGTGGCTACACCTTC. This encodes CASSLDARGRGGYTF.